This T cell receptor (beta chain) originates from a study of T cell repertoires in cytomegalovirus infection. Study summary: CMV epitopes used comprised recently identified HLA-C-restricted ones and well-studied HLA-B-restricted ones.

Findings and caveats of the study: Dominating the ex vivo response were TCR beta clonotypes that were CMV-specific and HLA-C-restricted.

TCRdb ran MiXCR on the reads and lists one entry per CDR3 protein. The sample holds approximately 390,000 distinct CDR3 sequences, approximately 35% seen once. CDR3 size: 17 residues. The V gene's germline CDR1 is SGHTA and CDR2 FQGNSA. The ends were cut back, 1 base at V and 4 bases at J, with 16 bases in the middle. This clonotype was seen ten or more times. Its antigen remains unknown. The clonotype was recovered from a human donor in good health (CMV status not recorded). Some clones in this sample may be carry-over from other donors' samples. Sequencing used cultured PBMCs, obtained from culture after CMV antigen stimulation. The chain uses TRBV7-2 and TRBJ1-4, with D possibly TRBD1 on 5 matching bases. The CDR3 region is CASSLGAGTTGNEKLFF. CDR3 DNA sequence: TGTGCCAGCAGCTTAGGGGCTGGGACGACGGGTAATGAAAAACTGTTTTTT.